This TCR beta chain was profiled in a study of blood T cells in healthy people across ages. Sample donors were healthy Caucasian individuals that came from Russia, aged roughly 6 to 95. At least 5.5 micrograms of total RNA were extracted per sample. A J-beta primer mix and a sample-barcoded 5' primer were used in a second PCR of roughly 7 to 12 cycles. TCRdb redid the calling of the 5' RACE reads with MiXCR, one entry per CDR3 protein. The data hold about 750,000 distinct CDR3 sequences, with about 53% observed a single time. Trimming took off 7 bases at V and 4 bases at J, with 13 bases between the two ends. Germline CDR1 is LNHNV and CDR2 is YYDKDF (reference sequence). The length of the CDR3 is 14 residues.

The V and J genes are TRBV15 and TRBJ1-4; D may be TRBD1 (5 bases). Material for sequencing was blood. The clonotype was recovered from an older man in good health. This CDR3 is CATTDTGYNEKLFF. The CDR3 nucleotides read TGTGCCACCACAGACACAGGTTATAATGAAAAACTGTTTTTT.